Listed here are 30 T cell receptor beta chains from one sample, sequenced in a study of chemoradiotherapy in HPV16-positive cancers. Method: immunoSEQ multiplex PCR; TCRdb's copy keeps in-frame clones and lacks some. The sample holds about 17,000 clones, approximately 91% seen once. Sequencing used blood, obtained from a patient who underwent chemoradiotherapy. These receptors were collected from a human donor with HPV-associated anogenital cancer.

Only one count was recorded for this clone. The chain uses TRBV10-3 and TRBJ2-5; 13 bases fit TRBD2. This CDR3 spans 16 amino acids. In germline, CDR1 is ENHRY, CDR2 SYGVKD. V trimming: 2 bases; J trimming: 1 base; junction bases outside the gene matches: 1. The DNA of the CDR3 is TGTGCCATCAGTGAGGGACTAGCGGGAGTCCAAGAGACCCAGTACTTC. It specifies CAISEGLAGVQETQYF.

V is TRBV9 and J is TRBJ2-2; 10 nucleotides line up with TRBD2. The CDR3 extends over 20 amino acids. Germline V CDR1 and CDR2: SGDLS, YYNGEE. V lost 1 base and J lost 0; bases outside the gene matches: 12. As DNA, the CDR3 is TGTGCCAGCAGCGTAACTCCCCTCGGTAGCGGGGGGTCGAACACCGGGGAGCTGTTTTTT. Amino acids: CASSVTPLGSGGSNTGELFF.

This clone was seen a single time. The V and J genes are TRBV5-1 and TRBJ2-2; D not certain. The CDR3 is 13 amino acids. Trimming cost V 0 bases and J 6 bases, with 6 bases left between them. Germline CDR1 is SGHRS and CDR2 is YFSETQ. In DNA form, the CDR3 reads TGCGCCAGCAGCTTGGGTGTCCCCGGGGAGCTGTTTTTT. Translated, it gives CASSLGVPGELFF.

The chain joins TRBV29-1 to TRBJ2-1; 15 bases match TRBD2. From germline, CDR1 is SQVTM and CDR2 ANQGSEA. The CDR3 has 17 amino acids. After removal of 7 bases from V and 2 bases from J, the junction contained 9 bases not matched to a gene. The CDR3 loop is CSAGGTSGGYTYNEQFF. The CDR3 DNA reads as TGCAGCGCCGGAGGGACTAGCGGGGGGTACACCTACAATGAGCAGTTCTTC.

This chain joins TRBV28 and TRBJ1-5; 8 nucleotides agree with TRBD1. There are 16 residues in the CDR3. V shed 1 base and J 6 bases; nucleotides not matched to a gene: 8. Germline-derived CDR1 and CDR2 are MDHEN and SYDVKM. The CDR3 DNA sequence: TGTGCCAGCAGTTTATCCTCCAGGGGGCAAGGTCAGCCCCAGCATTTT. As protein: CASSLSSRGQGQPQHF.

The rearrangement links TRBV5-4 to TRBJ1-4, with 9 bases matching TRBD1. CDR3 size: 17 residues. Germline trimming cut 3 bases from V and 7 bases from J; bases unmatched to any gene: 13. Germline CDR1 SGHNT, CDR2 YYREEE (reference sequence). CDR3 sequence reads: CASSSGQGMWSGEKLFF. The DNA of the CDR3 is TGTGCCAGCAGCTCGGGACAGGGAATGTGGTCGGGTGAAAAACTGTTTTTT.

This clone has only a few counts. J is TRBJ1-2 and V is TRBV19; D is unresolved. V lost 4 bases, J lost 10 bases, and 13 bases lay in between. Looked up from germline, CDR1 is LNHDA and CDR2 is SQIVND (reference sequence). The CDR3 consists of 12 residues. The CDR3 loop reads CASSTRGSTYTF. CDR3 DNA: TGTGCCAGTAGTACTCGAGGTAGTACCTACACCTTC. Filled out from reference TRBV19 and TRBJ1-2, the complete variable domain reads DGGITQSPKYLFRKEGQNVTLSCEQNLNHDAMYWYRQDPGQGLRLIYYSQIVNDFQKGDIAEGYSVSREKKESFPLTVTSAQKNPTAFYLCASSTRGSTYTFGSGTRLTVV.

CDR3 nucleotides: TGTGCCAGCAGCAGAGGAACGAACACCGGGGAGCTGTTTTTT. Protein product: CASSRGTNTGELFF. The rearrangement links TRBV5-6 to TRBJ2-2, with unresolved D. The CDR3 length is 14 residues. Germline V gene lookup returns CDR1 SGHDT and CDR2 YYEEEE. V shed 4 bases and J shed 0 bases, with 7 bases lying between them.

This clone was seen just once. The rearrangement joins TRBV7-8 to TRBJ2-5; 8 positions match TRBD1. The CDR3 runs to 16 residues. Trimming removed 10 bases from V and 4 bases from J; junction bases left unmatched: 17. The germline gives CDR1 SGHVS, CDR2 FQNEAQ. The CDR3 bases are TGTGCCATCGCAGTCTTCACAGGGGGTGAGGTAGAGACCCAGTACTTC. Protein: CAIAVFTGGEVETQYF.

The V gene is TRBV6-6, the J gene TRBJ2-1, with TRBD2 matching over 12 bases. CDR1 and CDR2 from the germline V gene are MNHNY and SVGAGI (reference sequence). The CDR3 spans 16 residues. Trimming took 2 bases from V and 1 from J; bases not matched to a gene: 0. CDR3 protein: CASSYGLAGSYNEQFF. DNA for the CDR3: TGTGCCAGCAGTTACGGACTAGCGGGGTCCTACAATGAGCAGTTCTTC.

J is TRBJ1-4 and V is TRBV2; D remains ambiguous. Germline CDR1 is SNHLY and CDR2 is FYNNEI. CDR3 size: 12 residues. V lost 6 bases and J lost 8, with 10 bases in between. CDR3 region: CASRAGLEKLFF. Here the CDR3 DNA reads TGTGCCAGCAGGGCGGGCCTGGAAAAACTGTTTTTT.

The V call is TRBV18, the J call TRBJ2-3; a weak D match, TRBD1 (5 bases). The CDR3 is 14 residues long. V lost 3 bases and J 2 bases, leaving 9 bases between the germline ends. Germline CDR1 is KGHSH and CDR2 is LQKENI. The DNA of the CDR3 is TGTGCCAGCTCACCGACAGTTAACACAGATACGCAGTATTTT. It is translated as CASSPTVNTDTQYF.

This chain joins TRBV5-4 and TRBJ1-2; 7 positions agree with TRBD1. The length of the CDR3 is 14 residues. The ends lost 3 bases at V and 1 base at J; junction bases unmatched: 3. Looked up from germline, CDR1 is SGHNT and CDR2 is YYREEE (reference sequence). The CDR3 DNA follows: TGTGCCAGCAGCTCGGGACAGATTAACTATGGCTACACCTTC. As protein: CASSSGQINYGYTF.

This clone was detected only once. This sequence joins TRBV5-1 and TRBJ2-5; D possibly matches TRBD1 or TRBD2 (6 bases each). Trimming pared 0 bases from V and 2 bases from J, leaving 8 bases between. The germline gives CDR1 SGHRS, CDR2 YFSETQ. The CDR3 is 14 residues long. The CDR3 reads CASSLAGAQETQYF. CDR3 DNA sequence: TGCGCCAGCAGCTTGGCGGGGGCTCAAGAGACCCAGTACTTC.

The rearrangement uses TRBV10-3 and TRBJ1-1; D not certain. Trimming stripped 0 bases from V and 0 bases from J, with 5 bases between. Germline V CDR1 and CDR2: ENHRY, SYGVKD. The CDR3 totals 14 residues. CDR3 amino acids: CAISESSVNTEAFF. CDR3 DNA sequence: TGTGCCATCAGTGAGTCTTCGGTGAACACTGAAGCTTTCTTT.

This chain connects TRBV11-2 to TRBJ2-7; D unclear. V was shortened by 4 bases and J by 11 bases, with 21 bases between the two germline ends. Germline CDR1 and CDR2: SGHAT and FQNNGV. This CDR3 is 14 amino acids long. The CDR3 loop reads CASSSSGKGPMKYV. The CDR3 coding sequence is TGTGCCAGCAGCTCATCCGGAAAAGGGCCCATGAAGTACGTC.

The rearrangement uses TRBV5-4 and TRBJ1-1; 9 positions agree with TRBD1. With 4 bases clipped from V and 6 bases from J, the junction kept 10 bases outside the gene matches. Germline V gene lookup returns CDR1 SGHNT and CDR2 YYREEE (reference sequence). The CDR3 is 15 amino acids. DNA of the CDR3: TGTGCCAGCAGCCTCGGACAGGGGAGGATCTCTGAAGCTTTCTTT. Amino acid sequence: CASSLGQGRISEAFF.

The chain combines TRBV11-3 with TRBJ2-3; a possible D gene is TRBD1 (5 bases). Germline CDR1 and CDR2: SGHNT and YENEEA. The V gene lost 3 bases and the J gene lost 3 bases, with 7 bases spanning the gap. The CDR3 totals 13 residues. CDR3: CASSFRDTDTQYF. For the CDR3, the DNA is TGTGCCAGCAGCTTCAGGGATACAGATACGCAGTATTTT.

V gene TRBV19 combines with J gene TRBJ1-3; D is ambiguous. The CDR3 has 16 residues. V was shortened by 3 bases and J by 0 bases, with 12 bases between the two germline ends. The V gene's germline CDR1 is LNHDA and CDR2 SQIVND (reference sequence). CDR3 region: CASSIWESHSGNTIYF. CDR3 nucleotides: TGTGCCAGTAGTATTTGGGAGAGCCACTCTGGAAACACCATATATTTT.

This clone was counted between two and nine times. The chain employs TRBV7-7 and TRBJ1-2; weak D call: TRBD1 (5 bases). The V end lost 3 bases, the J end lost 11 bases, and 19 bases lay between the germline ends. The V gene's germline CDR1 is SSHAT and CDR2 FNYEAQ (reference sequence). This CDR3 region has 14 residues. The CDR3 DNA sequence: TGTGCCAGCAGCTTGGACGGGGACGGCCGGGGGTACACCTTC. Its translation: CASSLDGDGRGYTF.

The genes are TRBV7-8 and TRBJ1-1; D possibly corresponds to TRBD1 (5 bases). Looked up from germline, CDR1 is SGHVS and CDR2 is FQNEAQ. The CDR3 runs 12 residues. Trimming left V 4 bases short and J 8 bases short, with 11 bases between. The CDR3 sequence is CASSSPGREAFF. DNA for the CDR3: TGTGCCAGCAGCTCGCCGGGGCGAGAAGCTTTCTTT.

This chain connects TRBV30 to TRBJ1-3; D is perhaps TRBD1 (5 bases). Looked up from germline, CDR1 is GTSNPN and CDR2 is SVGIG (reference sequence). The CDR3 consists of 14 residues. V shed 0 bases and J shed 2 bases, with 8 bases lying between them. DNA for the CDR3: TGTGCCTGGAGTGTTGGGGACGCTGGAAACACCATATATTTT. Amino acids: CAWSVGDAGNTIYF.

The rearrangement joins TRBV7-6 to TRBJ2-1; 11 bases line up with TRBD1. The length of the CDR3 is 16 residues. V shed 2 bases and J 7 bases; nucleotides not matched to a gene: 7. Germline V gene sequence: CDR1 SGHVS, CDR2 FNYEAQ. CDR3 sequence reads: CASSLTGQGARNEQFF. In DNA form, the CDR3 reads TGTGCCAGCAGCTTAACCGGACAGGGGGCGAGGAATGAGCAGTTCTTC. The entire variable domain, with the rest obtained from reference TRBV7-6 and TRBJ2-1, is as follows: GAGVSQSPRYKVTKRGQDVALRCDPISGHVSLYWYRQALGQGPEFLTYFNYEAQQDKSGLPNDRFSAERPEGSISTLTIQRTEQRDSAMYRCASSLTGQGARNEQFFGPGTRLTVL.

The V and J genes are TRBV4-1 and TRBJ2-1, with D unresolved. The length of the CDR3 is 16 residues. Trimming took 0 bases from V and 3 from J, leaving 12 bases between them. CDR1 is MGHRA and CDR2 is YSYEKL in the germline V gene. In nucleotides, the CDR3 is TGCGCCAGCAGCCAAGATTGGGGAAGAATCTACAATGAGCAGTTCTTC. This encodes CASSQDWGRIYNEQFF.

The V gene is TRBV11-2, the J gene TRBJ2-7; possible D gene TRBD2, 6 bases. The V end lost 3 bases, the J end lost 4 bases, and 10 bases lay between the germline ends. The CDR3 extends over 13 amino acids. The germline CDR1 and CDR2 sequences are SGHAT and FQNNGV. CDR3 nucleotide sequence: TGTGCCAGCAGCTTCGGACTAATGTACGAGCAGTACGTC. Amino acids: CASSFGLMYEQYV.

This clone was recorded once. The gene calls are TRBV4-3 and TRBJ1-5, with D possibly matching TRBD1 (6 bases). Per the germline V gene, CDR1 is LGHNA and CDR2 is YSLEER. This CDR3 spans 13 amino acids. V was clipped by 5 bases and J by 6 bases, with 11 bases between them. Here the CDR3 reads CASSAQQGQPQHF. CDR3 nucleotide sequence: TGCGCCAGCAGCGCGCAACAGGGTCAGCCCCAGCATTTT.

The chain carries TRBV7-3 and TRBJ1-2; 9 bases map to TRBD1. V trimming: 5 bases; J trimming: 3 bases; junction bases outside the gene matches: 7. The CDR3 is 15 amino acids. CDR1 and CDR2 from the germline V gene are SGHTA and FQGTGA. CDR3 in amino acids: CASSPNGQGHYGYTF. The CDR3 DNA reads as TGTGCCAGCAGCCCGAACGGACAGGGGCACTATGGCTACACCTTC.

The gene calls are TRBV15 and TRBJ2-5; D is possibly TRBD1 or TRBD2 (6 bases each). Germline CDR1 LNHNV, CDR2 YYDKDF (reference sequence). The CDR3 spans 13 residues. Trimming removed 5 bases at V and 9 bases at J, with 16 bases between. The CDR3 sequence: CATSAIGGWAQYF. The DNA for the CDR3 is TGTGCCACCAGCGCGATCGGGGGCTGGGCCCAGTACTTC.

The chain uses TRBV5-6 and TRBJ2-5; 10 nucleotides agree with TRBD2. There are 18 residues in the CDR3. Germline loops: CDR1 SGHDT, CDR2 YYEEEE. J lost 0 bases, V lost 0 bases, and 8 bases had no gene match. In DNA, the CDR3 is TGTGCCAGCAGCTTGGTTCTAGCGGGGGCTCCGTACCAAGAGACCCAGTACTTC. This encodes CASSLVLAGAPYQETQYF.

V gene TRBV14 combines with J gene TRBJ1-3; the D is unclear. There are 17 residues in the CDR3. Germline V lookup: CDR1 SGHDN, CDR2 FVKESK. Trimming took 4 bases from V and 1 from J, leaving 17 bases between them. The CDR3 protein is CASSRRLGGYSGNTIYF. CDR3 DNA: TGTGCCAGCAGCCGCCGTTTGGGAGGGTATTCTGGAAACACCATATATTTT.